Shown below are 14 T cell receptor beta chains from a single sample sequenced in a study of T cell responses to AZD1222 COVID-19 vaccine. Clones were read by immunoSEQ multiplex PCR, and TCRdb kept only the in-frame ones, dropping some. The top ten hold 2.5% to 3% of the sample, which has 200,000 or so clones, about 90% seen once. The sequencing used peripheral blood, collected on day 0 of MenACWY control vaccination. The receptors originated from an adult in good health.

The V call is TRBV30, the J call TRBJ1-6, with D unresolved. Germline CDR1 GTSNPN, CDR2 SVGIG (reference sequence). V shed 1 base and J shed 3 bases, with 10 bases lying between them. The CDR3 totals 15 residues. The CDR3 loop reads CAWSGVEGYNSPLHF. CDR3 DNA sequence: TGTGCCTGGAGTGGAGTGGAGGGCTATAATTCACCCCTCCACTTT.

In this sample, this clone turned up a few times. The chain employs TRBV15 and TRBJ2-7, with D hard to call. The germline gives CDR1 LNHNV, CDR2 YYDKDF (reference sequence). The CDR3 loop spans 13 amino acids. V shed 5 bases and J shed 3 bases, with 11 bases lying between them. The CDR3 loop reads CATSYSIDYEQYF. The CDR3 DNA follows: TGTGCCACCAGCTATTCAATAGACTACGAGCAGTACTTC.

This clone was detected only once. The same CDR3 can be traced to other DNA sequences in this sample. This chain links TRBV7-2 with TRBJ2-3, with D unclear. With 5 bases removed from V and 1 base from J, the gap between germline ends came to 4 bases. CDR1 and CDR2 (germline): SGHTA, FQGNSA. This CDR3 spans 12 amino acids. The CDR3 sequence is CASSPRTDTQYF. CDR3 DNA sequence: TGTGCCAGCAGCCCCCGCACAGATACGCAGTATTTT.

The V and J genes are TRBV5-4 and TRBJ2-7, with D possibly being TRBD2 (5 bases). The CDR3 is made up of 16 amino acids. V shed 4 bases and J shed 2 bases, with 19 bases lying between them. Per germline, CDR1 SGHNT and CDR2 YYREEE (reference sequence). This chain's CDR3 is CASSRPGVSGTYEQYF. CDR3 coding DNA: TGTGCCAGCAGCCGTCCGGGCGTAAGCGGTACCTACGAGCAGTACTTC.

The table lists this clone with a count of one. The chain has TRBV27 and TRBJ2-7; 7 bases line up with TRBD2. This CDR3 has 14 amino acids. J gave up 4 bases and V 0 bases, and 3 bases lay outside the gene matches. CDR1 and CDR2 (germline): MNHEY, SMNVEV (reference sequence). The CDR3 sequence: CASSLSWTSYEQYF. The CDR3 nucleotides read TGTGCCAGCAGTTTATCCTGGACTAGTTACGAGCAGTACTTC.

The gene calls are TRBV19 and TRBJ1-1, with no clear D. Germline CDR1 LNHDA, CDR2 SQIVND (reference sequence). This CDR3 is 12 amino acids long. V lost 5 bases to trimming and J lost 10 bases, with 14 bases between them. CDR3 residues: CASSAGLFGAFF. The DNA of the CDR3 is TGTGCCAGTAGTGCAGGACTCTTCGGAGCTTTCTTT.

V gene TRBV28 combines with J gene TRBJ1-6; D is ambiguous. Per the germline V gene, CDR1 is MDHEN and CDR2 is SYDVKM. V lost 6 bases and J 7 bases, leaving 16 bases between the germline ends. This CDR3 region has 15 residues. CDR3 protein: CASSSGVYGNSPLHF. For the CDR3, the DNA is TGTGCCAGCAGCTCCGGGGTCTACGGCAATTCACCCCTCCACTTT. The full variable domain, with the rest looked up from reference TRBV28 and TRBJ1-6, is DVKVTQSSRYLVKRTGEKVFLECVQDMDHENMFWYRQDPGLGLRLIYFSYDVKMKEKGDIPEGYSVSREKKERFSLILESASTNQTSMYLCASSSGVYGNSPLHFGNGTRLTVT.

For the CDR3, the DNA is TGTGCCAGCAGCCCAGGGGGGGTCGGACGGGAGGCCTACGAGCAGTACTTC. This encodes CASSPGGVGREAYEQYF. The chain has TRBV7-6 and TRBJ2-7, with D perhaps assigned TRBD1 or TRBD2 (7 bases each). Germline V gene lookup returns CDR1 SGHVS and CDR2 FNYEAQ. This CDR3 is 17 amino acids long. V lost 5 bases to trimming and J lost 2 bases, with 22 bases between them.

CDR3 sequence reads: CASSINNDFYGYTF. The CDR3 DNA sequence: TGTGCCAGTAGTATAAACAACGACTTCTATGGCTACACCTTC. V and J are TRBV19 and TRBJ1-2; D unclear. The germline V and J ends were trimmed by 2 bases and 4 bases, with 11 bases remaining between them. The germline gives CDR1 LNHDA, CDR2 SQIVND (reference sequence). CDR3 length: 14 residues.

The chain links TRBV5-1 to TRBJ2-1; D is unresolved. The CDR3 is 13 amino acids. V was shortened by 1 base and J by 7 bases, with 9 bases between the two germline ends. Germline V gene sequence: CDR1 SGHRS, CDR2 YFSETQ. The CDR3 reads CASSLLRRNEQFF. The DNA of the CDR3 is TGCGCCAGCAGCTTGCTAAGGCGGAATGAGCAGTTCTTC. The complete variable domain, with remaining parts taken from reference TRBV5-1 and TRBJ2-1, reads KAGVTQTPRYLIKTRGQQVTLSCSPISGHRSVSWYQQTPGQGLQFLFEYFSETQRNKGNFPGRFSGRQFSNSRSEMNVSTLELGDSALYLCASSLLRRNEQFFGPGTRLTVL.

This clone was picked up a small number of times. This chain uses TRBV3-1 (or the pseudogene TRBV3-2) with TRBJ2-1; 9 bases are shared with TRBD1. Trimming removed 4 bases from V and 12 bases from J; junction bases left unmatched: 10. The CDR3 has 14 residues. Looked up from germline, CDR1 is LGHDT and CDR2 is YNNKEL (reference sequence). CDR3 region: CASSPGTGSIVQFF. The CDR3, as DNA: TGTGCCAGCAGCCCCGGGACAGGGAGTATTGTGCAGTTCTTC.

The CDR3 loop is CASSLSASGGPADTQYF. CDR3 bases: TGTGCCAGCAGCTTAAGTGCTAGCGGGGGCCCCGCCGATACGCAGTATTTT. The chain couples TRBV7-2 to TRBJ2-3; 10 bases fit TRBD2. CDR1 and CDR2 from the germline V gene are SGHTA and FQGNSA. Losses at the gene ends were 2 bases for V and 6 bases for J; bases not matched to a gene: 11. The CDR3 consists of 17 residues.

The chain carries TRBV6-5 and TRBJ2-7, with D perhaps TRBD1 (5 bases). The CDR3 extends over 13 amino acids. Germline-derived CDR1 and CDR2 are MNHEY and SVGAGI. Trimming cost V 7 bases and J 2 bases, with 12 bases left between them. CDR3 coding DNA: TGTGCCAGCAAAGGCCAAGGGGCCTACGAGCAGTACTTC. The encoded protein is CASKGQGAYEQYF.

The chain uses TRBV6-5 and TRBJ1-2, with D unresolved. V lost 2 bases and J 4 bases, leaving 8 bases between the germline ends. This CDR3 spans 13 amino acids. CDR1 is MNHEY and CDR2 is SVGAGI in the germline V gene. CDR3: CASSYTPGYGYTF. The CDR3 DNA sequence: TGTGCCAGCAGTTACACCCCCGGCTATGGCTACACCTTC.